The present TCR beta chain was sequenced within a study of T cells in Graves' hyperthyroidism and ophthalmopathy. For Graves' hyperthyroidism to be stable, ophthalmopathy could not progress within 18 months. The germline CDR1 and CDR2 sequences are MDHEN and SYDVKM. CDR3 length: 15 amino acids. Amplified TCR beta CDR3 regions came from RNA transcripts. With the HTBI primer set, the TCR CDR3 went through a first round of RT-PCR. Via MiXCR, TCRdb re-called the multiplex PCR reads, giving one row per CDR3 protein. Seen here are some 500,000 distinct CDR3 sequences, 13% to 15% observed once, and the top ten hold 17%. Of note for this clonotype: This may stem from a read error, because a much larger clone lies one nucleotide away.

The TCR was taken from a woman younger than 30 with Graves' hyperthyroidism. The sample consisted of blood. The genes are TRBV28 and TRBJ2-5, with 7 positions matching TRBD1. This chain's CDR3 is CASSYGQDVQETQHF. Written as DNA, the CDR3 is TGTGCCAGCTCCTACGGACAGGACGTACAAGAGACCCAGCACTTC.